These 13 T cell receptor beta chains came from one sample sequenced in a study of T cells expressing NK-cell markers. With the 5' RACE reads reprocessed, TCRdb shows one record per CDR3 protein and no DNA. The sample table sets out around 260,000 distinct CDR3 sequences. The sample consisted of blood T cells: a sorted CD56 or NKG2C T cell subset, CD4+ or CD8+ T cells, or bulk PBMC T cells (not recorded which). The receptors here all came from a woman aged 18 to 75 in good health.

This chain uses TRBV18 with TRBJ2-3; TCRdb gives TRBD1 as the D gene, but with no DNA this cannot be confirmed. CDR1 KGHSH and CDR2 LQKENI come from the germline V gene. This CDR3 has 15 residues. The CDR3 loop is CASSPGAGGSDTQYF.

This CDR3 is CASTEGGSGRLRQFF. This chain links TRBV27 with TRBJ2-1; checking the TCRdb D call of TRBD2 is not possible without DNA. The CDR3 sequence is 15 residues long. Germline CDR1 MNHEY, CDR2 SMNVEV (reference sequence).

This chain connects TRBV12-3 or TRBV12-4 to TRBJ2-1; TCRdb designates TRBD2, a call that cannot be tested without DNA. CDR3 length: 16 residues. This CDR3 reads CASSYRLARGGNEQFF.

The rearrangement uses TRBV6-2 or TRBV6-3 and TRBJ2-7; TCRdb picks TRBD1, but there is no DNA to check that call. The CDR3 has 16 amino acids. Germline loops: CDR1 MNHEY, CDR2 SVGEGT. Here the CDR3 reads CASSPFDRGHNYEQYF.

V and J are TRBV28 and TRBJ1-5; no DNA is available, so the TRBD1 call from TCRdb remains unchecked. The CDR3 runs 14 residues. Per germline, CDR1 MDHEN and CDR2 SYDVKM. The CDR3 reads CASSFGGVSQPQHF.

CDR3: CASSAHRDTDTQYF. The chain employs TRBV7-2 and TRBJ2-3; TCRdb lists TRBD1, though no DNA is available to test this call. Per germline, CDR1 SGHTA and CDR2 FQGNSA. The CDR3 consists of 14 residues. Supplemented by reference TRBV7-2 and TRBJ2-3, the full variable domain reads GAGVSQSPSNKVTEKGKDVELRCDPISGHTALYWYRQSLGQGLEFLIYFQGNSAPDKSGLPSDRFSAERTGGSVSTLTIQRTQQEDSAVYLCASSAHRDTDTQYFGPGTRLTVL.

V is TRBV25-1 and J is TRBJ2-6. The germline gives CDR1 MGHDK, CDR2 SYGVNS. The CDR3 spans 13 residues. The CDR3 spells CASIYPGANVLTF.

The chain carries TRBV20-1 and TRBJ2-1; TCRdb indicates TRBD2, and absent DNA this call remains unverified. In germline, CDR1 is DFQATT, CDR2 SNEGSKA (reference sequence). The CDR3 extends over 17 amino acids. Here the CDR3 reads CSALTSGGASSYNEQFF.

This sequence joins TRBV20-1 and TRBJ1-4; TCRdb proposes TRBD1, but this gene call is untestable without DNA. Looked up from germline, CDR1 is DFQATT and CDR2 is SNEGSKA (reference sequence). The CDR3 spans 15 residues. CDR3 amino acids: CSATTPGGALGKLFF.

The CDR3 loop is CASRYRDYEQYF. J is TRBJ2-7 and V is TRBV28; no DNA is available, so the TRBD1 call from TCRdb remains unchecked. This CDR3 is built from 12 residues. Germline V gene lookup returns CDR1 MDHEN and CDR2 SYDVKM.

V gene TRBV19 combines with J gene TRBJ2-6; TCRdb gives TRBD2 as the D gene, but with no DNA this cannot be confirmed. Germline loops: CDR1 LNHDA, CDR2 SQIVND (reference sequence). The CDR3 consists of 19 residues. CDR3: CASSTQIAGVVSGANVLTF.

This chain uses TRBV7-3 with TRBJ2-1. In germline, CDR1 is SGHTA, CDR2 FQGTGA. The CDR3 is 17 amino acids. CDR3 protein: CASSLIGRVGTYNEQFF.

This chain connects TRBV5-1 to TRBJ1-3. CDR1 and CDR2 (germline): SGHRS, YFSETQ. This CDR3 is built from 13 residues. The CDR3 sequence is CASSKGGGDTIYF.